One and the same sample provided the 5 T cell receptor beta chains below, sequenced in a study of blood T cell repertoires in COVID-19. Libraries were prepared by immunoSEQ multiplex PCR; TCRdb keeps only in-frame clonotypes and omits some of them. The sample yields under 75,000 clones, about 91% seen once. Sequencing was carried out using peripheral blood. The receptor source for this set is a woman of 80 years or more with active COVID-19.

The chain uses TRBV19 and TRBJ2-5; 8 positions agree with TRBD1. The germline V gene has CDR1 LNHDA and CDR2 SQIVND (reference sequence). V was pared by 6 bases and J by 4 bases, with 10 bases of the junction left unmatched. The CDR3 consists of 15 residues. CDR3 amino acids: CASRNPGQAAETQYF. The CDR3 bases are TGTGCCAGTAGAAACCCGGGACAGGCGGCAGAGACCCAGTACTTC.

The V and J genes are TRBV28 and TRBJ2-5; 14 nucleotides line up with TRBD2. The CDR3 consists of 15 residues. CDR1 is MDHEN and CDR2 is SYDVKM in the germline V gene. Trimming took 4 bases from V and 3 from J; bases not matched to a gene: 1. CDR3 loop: CASSSGLAGEETQYF. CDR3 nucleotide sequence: TGTGCCAGCAGTTCGGGACTAGCGGGGGAAGAGACCCAGTACTTC.

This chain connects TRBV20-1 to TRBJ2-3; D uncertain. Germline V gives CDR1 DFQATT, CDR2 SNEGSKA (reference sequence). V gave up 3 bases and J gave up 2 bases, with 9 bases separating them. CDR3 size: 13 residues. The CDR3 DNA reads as TGCAGTGCTAGTAACTCACCCACAGATACGCAGTATTTT. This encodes CSASNSPTDTQYF.

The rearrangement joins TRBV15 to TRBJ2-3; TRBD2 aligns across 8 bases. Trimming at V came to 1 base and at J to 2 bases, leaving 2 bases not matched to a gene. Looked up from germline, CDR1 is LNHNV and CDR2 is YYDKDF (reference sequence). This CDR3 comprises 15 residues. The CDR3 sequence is CATSRGAGDTDTQYF. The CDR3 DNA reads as TGTGCCACCAGCAGAGGAGCGGGAGACACAGATACGCAGTATTTT.

CDR3: CASSGTGYNQPQHF. Written as DNA, the CDR3 is TGTGCCAGCAGCGGGACAGGATATAATCAGCCCCAGCATTTT. The chain uses TRBV2 and TRBJ1-5, with 8 bases aligning to TRBD1. Trimming removed 6 bases from V and 4 bases from J; junction bases left unmatched: 5. Germline values: CDR1 SNHLY, CDR2 FYNNEI. The CDR3 loop spans 14 amino acids.